Listed below are T cell receptor beta chains from one sample, sequenced in a study of Tregs in tolerant kidney transplant recipients. Generated by immunoSEQ multiplex PCR, the TCRdb table keeps only in-frame clones and is missing some. Of around 78,000 clones in the sample, more than 85% were seen once. The specimen comprised Tregs from blood, sampled before the transplant. The receptors here all came from a human donor who received a combined kidney and bone marrow transplant. The CDR3 runs from the conserved cysteine through the conserved F or W. The order of the fields is V gene, clone size, J gene, D gene, CDR3 length, CDR3 DNA, CDR3 protein. D genes are given only for firm matches. Expanded clones are given a class, and other clones once, few, many or no size at all.

v_call: TRBV5-1
clone_size: .
j_call: TRBJ2-7
d_call: .
cdr3_length: 14
cdr3_nt: TGCGCCAGCATGATGGGGGCGGGCTCCTACGAGCAGTACTTC
cdr3_aa: CASMMGAGSYEQYF

v_call: TRBV29-1
clone_size: .
j_call: TRBJ1-5
d_call: .
cdr3_length: 13
cdr3_nt: TGCAGCGGGAGGGGTCCGGGGGATCAGCCCCAGCATTTT
cdr3_aa: CSGRGPGDQPQHF

v_call: TRBV4-1
clone_size: .
j_call: TRBJ2-5
d_call: TRBD2
cdr3_length: 16
cdr3_nt: TGCGCCAGCAGCCACCGTGGGCTAGCGGGAGAAGAGACCCAGTACTTC
cdr3_aa: CASSHRGLAGEETQYF

v_call: TRBV2
clone_size: once
j_call: TRBJ2-2
d_call: TRBD2
cdr3_length: 16
cdr3_nt: TGTGCCACTCAGGGACTAGCGGGCGCGAACACCGGGGAGCTGTTTTTT
cdr3_aa: CATQGLAGANTGELFF

v_call: TRBV9
clone_size: .
j_call: TRBJ1-4
d_call: TRBD1
cdr3_length: 14
cdr3_nt: TGTGCCAGCAGCGCCAGGGACAGAAGTGAAAAACTGTTTTTT
cdr3_aa: CASSARDRSEKLFF

v_call: TRBV27
clone_size: .
j_call: TRBJ1-5
d_call: .
cdr3_length: 15
cdr3_nt: TGTGCCAGCAGTTTATATGGCTATAGCAATCAGCCCCAGCATTTT
cdr3_aa: CASSLYGYSNQPQHF

v_call: TRBV28
clone_size: .
j_call: TRBJ1-1
d_call: TRBD1
cdr3_length: 16
cdr3_nt: TGTGCCAGCAGTTCACCGGGACAGTCCATGAACACTGAAGCTTTCTTT
cdr3_aa: CASSSPGQSMNTEAFF

v_call: TRBV6-1
clone_size: .
j_call: TRBJ2-1
d_call: TRBD2
cdr3_length: 12
cdr3_nt: TGTGCCAGCAGTCTCCATAGCGGGGAGCAGTTCTTC
cdr3_aa: CASSLHSGEQFF

v_call: TRBV29-1
clone_size: .
j_call: TRBJ2-5
d_call: .
cdr3_length: 11
cdr3_nt: TGCAGCCAGGGGCTAGGGGAGACCCAGTACTTC
cdr3_aa: CSQGLGETQYF

v_call: TRBV19
clone_size: .
j_call: TRBJ2-7
d_call: .
cdr3_length: 14
cdr3_nt: TGTGCCAGTAGTCCACAAGGGAACAGCTACGAGCAGTACTTC
cdr3_aa: CASSPQGNSYEQYF

v_call: TRBV30
clone_size: .
j_call: TRBJ1-4
d_call: .
cdr3_length: 14
cdr3_nt: TGTGCCTGGACCAACCCACCTGGCAGCCCAAAACTGTTTTTT
cdr3_aa: CAWTNPPGSPKLFF

v_call: TRBV29-1
clone_size: .
j_call: TRBJ1-2
d_call: .
cdr3_length: 13
cdr3_nt: TGCAGCGTTGAAGTGGGGAATGTGGGTGGCTACACCTTC
cdr3_aa: CSVEVGNVGGYTF

v_call: TRBV28
clone_size: once
j_call: TRBJ2-1
d_call: .
cdr3_length: 14
cdr3_nt: TGTGCCAGCAGCCCATCCCCGCGGCGAAATGAGCAGTTCTTC
cdr3_aa: CASSPSPRRNEQFF

v_call: TRBV18
clone_size: .
j_call: TRBJ2-5
d_call: TRBD2
cdr3_length: 14
cdr3_nt: TGTGCCAGCTCACCCTCTAGCGGCCAAGAGACCCAGTACTTC
cdr3_aa: CASSPSSGQETQYF

v_call: TRBV5-1
clone_size: .
j_call: TRBJ2-1
d_call: .
cdr3_length: 15
cdr3_nt: TGCGCCAGCAGCTTGGGACTAGGCCCCAACAATGAGCAGTTCTTC
cdr3_aa: CASSLGLGPNNEQFF

v_call: TRBV28
clone_size: .
j_call: TRBJ2-7
d_call: TRBD1
cdr3_length: 12
cdr3_nt: TGTGCCAGCAGGGACAGGGAGTACGAGCAGTACTTC
cdr3_aa: CASRDREYEQYF

v_call: TRBV28
clone_size: .
j_call: TRBJ2-3
d_call: TRBD1
cdr3_length: 15
cdr3_nt: TGTGCCAGCAGCCTCCGGGACAGGGTTACAGATACGCAGTATTTT
cdr3_aa: CASSLRDRVTDTQYF

v_call: TRBV5-1
clone_size: .
j_call: TRBJ2-1
d_call: .
cdr3_length: 14
cdr3_nt: TGCGCCAGCACCCGGTCGGCCGAGCACAATGAGCAGTTCTTC
cdr3_aa: CASTRSAEHNEQFF

v_call: TRBV7-2
clone_size: .
j_call: TRBJ2-3
d_call: .
cdr3_length: 13
cdr3_nt: TGTGCCAGCAGCCCTAGTGGACCAGATACGCAGTATTTT
cdr3_aa: CASSPSGPDTQYF

v_call: TRBV30
clone_size: .
j_call: TRBJ2-7
d_call: .
cdr3_length: 14
cdr3_nt: TGTGCCTGGAGTGTAGTCCCCGGCGGGGACGAGCAGTACTTC
cdr3_aa: CAWSVVPGGDEQYF

v_call: TRBV27
clone_size: .
j_call: TRBJ1-1
d_call: TRBD1
cdr3_length: 13
cdr3_nt: TGTGCCAGCAGGAAGACAGGGCCGGCTGAAGCTTTCTTT
cdr3_aa: CASRKTGPAEAFF

v_call: TRBV7-2
clone_size: .
j_call: TRBJ2-5
d_call: TRBD2
cdr3_length: 16
cdr3_nt: TGTGCCAGCAGCAAGGGACTAGCGGGAGTATTTGAGACCCAGTACTTC
cdr3_aa: CASSKGLAGVFETQYF

v_call: TRBV7-3
clone_size: .
j_call: TRBJ2-3
d_call: .
cdr3_length: 12
cdr3_nt: TGTGCCAGCAGCTCAAACACAGATACGCAGTATTTT
cdr3_aa: CASSSNTDTQYF

v_call: TRBV7-7
clone_size: .
j_call: TRBJ1-1
d_call: .
cdr3_length: 17
cdr3_nt: TGTGCCAGCAGCTTATATGGGGGGCGGGGGCGCGGAACTGAAGCTTTCTTT
cdr3_aa: CASSLYGGRGRGTEAFF

v_call: TRBV13
clone_size: .
j_call: TRBJ2-1
d_call: .
cdr3_length: 15
cdr3_nt: TGTGCCAGCAGCGCAATGATGACGTCCTACAATGAGCAGTTCTTC
cdr3_aa: CASSAMMTSYNEQFF

v_call: TRBV19
clone_size: .
j_call: TRBJ2-7
d_call: .
cdr3_length: 13
cdr3_nt: TGTGCCAGTAGTACTGGACAATATTACGAGCAGTACTTC
cdr3_aa: CASSTGQYYEQYF

v_call: TRBV28
clone_size: .
j_call: TRBJ2-7
d_call: .
cdr3_length: 16
cdr3_nt: TGTGCCAGCAGTCCCTACGGGTCGGGCAGGGGCTACGAGCAGTACTTC
cdr3_aa: CASSPYGSGRGYEQYF

v_call: TRBV6-1
clone_size: .
j_call: TRBJ1-1
d_call: .
cdr3_length: 14
cdr3_nt: TGTGCCAGCAGTCAGCAGCAACAGGACACTGAAGCTTTCTTT
cdr3_aa: CASSQQQQDTEAFF

v_call: TRBV5-5
clone_size: .
j_call: TRBJ2-3
d_call: .
cdr3_length: 15
cdr3_nt: TGTGCCAGCAGCTTGGGCAGGACCTACACAGATACGCAGTATTTT
cdr3_aa: CASSLGRTYTDTQYF

v_call: TRBV30
clone_size: .
j_call: TRBJ2-7
d_call: TRBD2
cdr3_length: 19
cdr3_nt: TGTGCCTGGAGCCGGGGGACTAGCGGGAGGGGATCCACCTACTACGAGCAGTACTTC
cdr3_aa: CAWSRGTSGRGSTYYEQYF

v_call: TRBV5-1
clone_size: once
j_call: TRBJ2-7
d_call: .
cdr3_length: 15
cdr3_nt: TGCGCCAGCAGCCCCCAGGGAAGCGAGGCCTACGAGCAGTACTTC
cdr3_aa: CASSPQGSEAYEQYF

v_call: TRBV19
clone_size: .
j_call: TRBJ1-2
d_call: TRBD1
cdr3_length: 15
cdr3_nt: TGTGCCAGTAGTATGGTGGACAGGGGGCACTATGGCTACACCTTC
cdr3_aa: CASSMVDRGHYGYTF